These T cell receptor beta chains were read from a single sample in a study of lymphopenia after photon versus proton radiotherapy. TCRdb keeps only in-frame clones here, not all; method: immunoSEQ multiplex PCR. Of about 40,000 clones listed, around 84% are singletons. The material sequenced was peripheral blood, taken from a patient treated with proton-based radiotherapy. The receptor source for this set is a woman between 65 and 79 years old with pancreatic cancer. Some clones in this sample may be carry-over from other donors' samples. Both conserved end residues are part of each CDR3. A D gene is named only where the DNA matches it firmly. The size field is filled for only some rows; it gives once, few, many or a size class.

>TRBV29-1|TRBJ1-2|14|.|.
CSVEEAQLNYGYTF
TGCAGCGTTGAAGAGGCGCAGCTTAACTATGGCTACACCTTC
>TRBV11-2|TRBJ2-1|14|.|TRBD1
CASSAGTDYNEQFF
TGTGCCAGCAGCGCTGGGACAGACTACAATGAGCAGTTCTTC
>TRBV15|TRBJ1-1|14|.|TRBD1
CATSRIDRVTEAFF
TGTGCCACCAGCAGAATTGACAGGGTCACTGAAGCTTTCTTT
>TRBV16|TRBJ1-1|17|.|.
CASSQYSSGLLNTEAFF
TGTGCCAGCAGCCAATATTCCTCCGGACTGTTGAACACTGAAGCTTTCTTT
>TRBV6-1|TRBJ2-2|13|.|TRBD2
CASSEGRAGELFF
TGTGCCAGCAGTGAGGGGAGGGCCGGGGAGCTGTTTTTT
>TRBV6-4|TRBJ2-1|14|.|.
CASSEGEERNEQFF
TGTGCCAGCAGTGAGGGAGAGGAACGCAATGAGCAGTTCTTC
>TRBV10-3|TRBJ2-7|11|.|.
CAITDNYGQYF
TGTGCCATCACGGATAACTACGGGCAGTACTTC
>TRBV4-1|TRBJ2-2|18|.|TRBD2
CASSQDAVLAGGTGELFF
TGCGCCAGCAGCCAAGATGCGGTTCTAGCGGGAGGTACCGGGGAGCTGTTTTTT
>TRBV4-3|TRBJ2-7|16|.|TRBD1
CASSQDLRGRTYEQYF
TGCGCCAGCAGCCAAGATTTAAGGGGGCGAACCTACGAGCAGTACTTC
>TRBV5-1|TRBJ2-1|16|.|.
CASSLVIGISYNEQFF
TGCGCCAGCAGCTTGGTTATAGGTATCTCCTACAATGAGCAGTTCTTC
>TRBV27|TRBJ1-6|14|few|TRBD1
CASSFQGAESPLHF
TGTGCCAGCAGTTTTCAGGGGGCAGAGTCACCCCTCCACTTT
>TRBV9|TRBJ2-7|19|.|.
CASSVSARTPSYALDEQYF
TGTGCCAGCAGCGTATCGGCCAGGACCCCTTCGTACGCCCTAGACGAGCAGTACTTC
>TRBV10-3|TRBJ2-7|14|few|TRBD1
CAIREDRGLGEQYF
TGTGCCATCAGGGAGGACAGGGGGCTCGGAGAGCAGTACTTC
>TRBV5-4|TRBJ2-6|18|.|.
CASSNDSPTLSGANVLTF
TGTGCCAGCAGTAACGACAGCCCCACCCTCTCTGGGGCCAACGTCCTGACTTTC
>TRBV5-6|TRBJ2-7|14|.|.
CASSLGTLTYEQYF
TGTGCCAGCAGCTTAGGGACACTGACCTACGAGCAGTACTTC
>TRBV7-8|TRBJ2-7|13|few|.
CASSLPGPYEQYF
TGTGCCAGCAGCCTCCCGGGGCCCTACGAGCAGTACTTC
>TRBV19|TRBJ1-1|13|once|.
CASEQGSNTEAFF
TGTGCCAGTGAGCAGGGGAGTAATACTGAAGCTTTCTTT
>TRBV7-7|TRBJ2-2|14|.|TRBD2
CASSRSGSTGELFF
TGTGCTAGCAGTCGTAGCGGGAGCACCGGGGAGCTGTTTTTT
>TRBV6-4|TRBJ2-3|15|.|.
CASSDSNGGTDTQYF
TGTGCCAGCAGTGACTCGAACGGCGGTACAGATACGCAGTATTTT
>TRBV18|TRBJ2-5|16|.|TRBD1
CASSPAPGQGRETQYF
TGTGCCAGCTCACCAGCGCCGGGACAGGGTAGAGAGACCCAGTACTTC
>TRBV7-2|TRBJ2-7|14|few|.
CASSLGRGSYEQYF
TGTGCCAGCAGCTTAGGGCGGGGTTCCTACGAGCAGTACTTC
>TRBV5-6|TRBJ2-5|14|.|TRBD2
CASSLSGGLETQYF
TGTGCCAGCAGCTTGTCGGGGGGACTAGAGACCCAGTACTTC
>TRBV7-7|TRBJ2-7|16|.|.
CASSLALQGHSYEQYF
TGTGCTAGCAGCTTAGCGCTACAAGGTCACTCCTACGAGCAGTACTTC
>TRBV21-1|TRBJ2-7|14|.|.
CASSKEEVYYEQYF
TGTGCCAGCAGCAAAGAGGAGGTATACTACGAGCAGTACTTC